The 10 T cell receptor beta chains below all came from one sample that was sequenced in a study of regulatory T cells in long-lasting Graves disease. CDR3-region Arm-PCR and iRepertoire HTBI primers produced the TCR beta libraries. TCRdb independently ran MiXCR on the multiplex PCR reads; one entry per CDR3 protein. The sample shows roughly 470,000 distinct CDR3 sequences, less than 25% of them seen only once. This sample's time point: persistent/refractory GD, antithyroid drugs over 5 years with positive TRAb. PBMCs were the source of the RNA used for TCR sequencing. Sequenced here: peripheral blood mononuclear cells (PBMCs), sampled when the disease was refractory, from a patient treated with antithyroid drugs. These receptors came from a female donor with Graves disease.

V usage is TRBV11-1 and J usage is TRBJ2-2; D gene ambiguous. In germline, CDR1 is SGHAT, CDR2 FQDESV (reference sequence). CDR3 length: 15 amino acids. V was clipped by 6 bases and J by 5 bases, with 16 bases between them. Here the CDR3 reads CASSPRVIDTGELFF. The CDR3 nucleotides read TGTGCCAGCAGTCCTCGCGTGATAGATACCGGGGAGCTGTTTTTT.

This clonotype was observed a handful of times. V and J are TRBV28 and TRBJ2-1; D call uncertain. CDR3 length: 12 amino acids. Germline-derived CDR1 and CDR2 are MDHEN and SYDVKM. The ends were cut back, 0 bases at V and 13 bases at J, with 10 bases in the middle. CDR3 sequence: CASSLWPGLQFF. The DNA of the CDR3 is TGTGCCAGCAGTTTATGGCCCGGTCTCCAGTTCTTC.

This clonotype was recorded once. The V call is TRBV2, the J call TRBJ2-7; D call uncertain. V gave up 1 base and J gave up 3 bases, with 7 bases separating them. The length of the CDR3 is 13 residues. Looked up from germline, CDR1 is SNHLY and CDR2 is FYNNEI. The CDR3 DNA is TGTGCCAGCAGTGAAGATCGCCACTACGAGCAGTACTTC. Amino acids: CASSEDRHYEQYF.

At least ten counts were recorded for this clonotype. This rearrangement joins TRBV6-1 to TRBJ2-7; D is ambiguous. Trimming took 5 bases from V and 5 from J, leaving 16 bases between them. This CDR3 has 14 amino acids. Germline CDR1 and CDR2: MNHNS and SASEGT. CDR3 bases: TGTGCCAGCAGTACCGAGACCCGGTGGGACGAGCAGTACTTC. This gives the protein CASSTETRWDEQYF.

The chain joins TRBV5-1 to TRBJ1-2; weak D call: TRBD1 (5 bases). V was clipped by 2 bases and J by 0 bases, with 11 bases between them. The length of the CDR3 is 15 residues. CDR1 SGHRS and CDR2 YFSETQ come from the germline V gene. The CDR3 bases are TGCGCCAGCAGCTTTAATCAGGGTACTAACTATGGCTACACCTTC. Amino acids: CASSFNQGTNYGYTF.

The rearrangement joins TRBV19 to TRBJ2-6; D gene ambiguous. In germline, CDR1 is LNHDA, CDR2 SQIVND (reference sequence). V was shortened by 5 bases and J by 0 bases, with 8 bases between the two germline ends. The CDR3 sequence is 15 residues long. Here the CDR3 reads CASSADLSGANVLTF. Written as DNA, the CDR3 is TGTGCCAGTAGTGCCGACCTCTCTGGGGCCAACGTCCTGACTTTC.

As regards this clonotype: This clone may be a read error of a much larger clone one base away. The chain carries TRBV6-5 and TRBJ1-1; no reliable D call. V dropped 2 bases and J dropped 5 bases, with 9 bases sitting between them. Germline V CDR1 and CDR2: MNHEY, SVGAGI. The CDR3 extends over 13 amino acids. CDR3 DNA sequence: TGTGCCAGCAGTTACATTCAGGAAACTGAAGCTTTCTTT. Its translation is CASSYIQETEAFF.

This clonotype was recorded at least ten times. The V and J genes are TRBV2 and TRBJ1-1; D uncertain. The CDR3 has 12 residues. The V gene lost 5 bases and the J gene lost 2 bases, with 6 bases spanning the gap. Germline-derived CDR1 and CDR2 are SNHLY and FYNNEI. CDR3 in amino acids: CASSPVNTEAFF. The CDR3 nucleotides read TGTGCCAGCAGTCCCGTAAACACTGAAGCTTTCTTT.

This clonotype was detected ten times or more. As DNA, the CDR3 is TGTGCCAGCAGTTTACGTCCCCGGGGACTTACCTACGAGCAGTACTTC. Its translation: CASSLRPRGLTYEQYF. The chain is built from TRBV28 and TRBJ2-7; the D gene is possibly TRBD2 (6 bases). Germline V gene sequence: CDR1 MDHEN, CDR2 SYDVKM. The germline V and J ends were trimmed by 2 bases and 2 bases, with 16 bases remaining between them. The CDR3 covers 16 residues. Full variable domain (outside the CDR3, taken from reference TRBV28 and TRBJ2-7): DVKVTQSSRYLVKRTGEKVFLECVQDMDHENMFWYRQDPGLGLRLIYFSYDVKMKEKGDIPEGYSVSREKKERFSLILESASTNQTSMYLCASSLRPRGLTYEQYFGPGTRLTVT.

A few counts support this clonotype. The chain links TRBV20-1 to TRBJ1-5; TRBD1 is a possible D gene (6 bases). Per germline, CDR1 DFQATT and CDR2 SNEGSKA (reference sequence). The CDR3 extends over 16 amino acids. Trimming took off 3 bases at V and 1 base at J, with 16 bases between the two ends. The CDR3 coding sequence is TGCAGTGCTAGCATTGGGGGCATCTTGAGCAATCAGCCCCAGCATTTT. It is translated as CSASIGGILSNQPQHF.